Below, 15 T cell receptor beta chains from the same sample are listed, as sequenced in a study of blood T cell repertoires in COVID-19. Repertoires were generated with immunoSEQ multiplex PCR, while TCRdb's copy carries only in-frame clones and drops some. The top ten clones hold roughly 10% of a sample with roughly 100,000 clones, around 90% of them seen once. The specimen was peripheral blood. The origin of the receptors is a man older than 75 with acute or convalescent COVID-19.

The chain links TRBV2 to TRBJ1-2, with 7 bases matching TRBD1. The V segment lost 5 bases and the J segment 8 bases; nucleotides outside the gene matches: 8. CDR1 is SNHLY and CDR2 is FYNNEI in the germline V gene. This CDR3 spans 13 amino acids. DNA of the CDR3: TGTGCCAGCAGTACCCTACAGGGGCTGGGCTACACCTTC. The encoded protein is CASSTLQGLGYTF.

This rearrangement joins TRBV19 to TRBJ2-1; D perhaps matches TRBD1 (6 bases). This CDR3 is built from 15 residues. Germline V gene lookup returns CDR1 LNHDA and CDR2 SQIVND (reference sequence). Trimming removed 3 bases from V and 0 bases from J, with 9 bases in between. The DNA for the CDR3 is TGTGCCAGTAGTATCGCCAGGGGCTCCTACAATGAGCAGTTCTTC. Amino acids: CASSIARGSYNEQFF.

The gene calls are TRBV6-6 and TRBJ1-1; D not resolved. Trimming took off 4 bases at V and 7 bases at J, with 10 bases between the two ends. CDR1 and CDR2 from the germline V gene are MNHNY and SVGAGI (reference sequence). The CDR3 runs to 12 residues. The CDR3 is CASSSLPFEAFF. The CDR3 DNA reads as TGTGCCAGCAGTTCCCTCCCCTTTGAAGCTTTCTTT.

The chain has TRBV5-4 and TRBJ1-5; tentative D call: TRBD1 (5 bases). This CDR3 spans 15 amino acids. V gave up 4 bases and J gave up 2 bases, with 13 bases separating them. Germline lookup yields CDR1 SGHNT and CDR2 YYREEE (reference sequence). In DNA form, the CDR3 reads TGTGCCAGCAGCGCGGACGGGGGGGGCAATCAGCCCCAGCATTTT. Protein product: CASSADGGGNQPQHF.

The genes are TRBV19 and TRBJ2-3, with D unresolved. Trimming removed 7 bases from V and 2 bases from J, with 10 bases in between. CDR1 is LNHDA and CDR2 is SQIVND in the germline V gene (reference sequence). The CDR3 runs to 13 residues. CDR3 nucleotide sequence: TGTGCCAGTAATGGAGCTCCCACAGATACGCAGTATTTT. Encoded protein: CASNGAPTDTQYF.

The rearrangement joins TRBV7-2 to TRBJ1-2, with 8 bases aligning to TRBD1. The CDR3 runs 16 residues. V was clipped by 6 bases and J by 1 base; unmatched bases: 10. CDR1 and CDR2 from the germline V gene are SGHTA and FQGNSA. CDR3 residues: CASSSYPDRDNYGYTF. In DNA, the CDR3 is TGTGCCAGCAGTTCATACCCGGACAGGGATAACTATGGCTACACCTTC.

The chain has TRBV5-4 and TRBJ1-6, with TRBD1 matching over 9 bases. The length of the CDR3 is 15 residues. Germline loops: CDR1 SGHNT, CDR2 YYREEE (reference sequence). V lost 5 bases and J lost 9; bases outside the gene matches: 9. CDR3 in DNA: TGTGCCAGCAGTCCACAGGGGGCAATTAGTTCACCCCTCCACTTT. Translating gives CASSPQGAISSPLHF.

This chain links TRBV27 with TRBJ2-7; 9 bases align to TRBD1. Per germline, CDR1 MNHEY and CDR2 SMNVEV (reference sequence). The CDR3 runs 14 residues. Losses at the gene ends were 8 bases for V and 2 bases for J; bases not matched to a gene: 7. The CDR3, as DNA: TGTGCCAGCTTCCCACAGGGGGCCCCCTACGAGCAGTACTTC. It translates to CASFPQGAPYEQYF.

This clone showed up just once. The CDR3 loop reads CASSPGQGVNYGYTF. CDR3 sequence (DNA): TGTGCCAGCAGCCCGGGACAGGGGGTTAACTATGGCTACACCTTC. This sequence joins TRBV3-1 (or the pseudogene TRBV3-2) and TRBJ1-2; 11 bases line up with TRBD1. V lost 4 bases, J lost 1 base, and 2 bases stayed unmatched. CDR3 size: 15 residues. Germline V lookup: CDR1 LGHDT, CDR2 YNNKEL (reference sequence).

This clone was seen a few times. The chain couples TRBV7-3 to TRBJ1-3; possibly TRBD1 for D (6 bases). This CDR3 has 15 residues. CDR1 SGHTA and CDR2 FQGTGA come from the germline V gene. Trimming stripped 5 bases from V and 3 bases from J, with 14 bases between. This CDR3 is CASSLSGGGGNTIYF. The CDR3 DNA follows: TGTGCCAGCAGCCTGTCGGGGGGCGGTGGAAACACCATATATTTT.

The chain employs TRBV7-3 and TRBJ2-3, with 9 bases that match TRBD1. J gave up 3 bases and V 6 bases, and 1 base lay outside the gene matches. The germline gives CDR1 SGHTA, CDR2 FQGTGA. The CDR3 consists of 13 residues. CDR3 sequence reads: CASSGTGTDTQYF. The CDR3 DNA reads TGTGCCAGCAGTGGGACAGGGACAGATACGCAGTATTTT.

This chain uses TRBV3-1 (or the pseudogene TRBV3-2) with TRBJ2-1, with a tentative D call TRBD2 (7 bases). V lost 3 bases to trimming and J lost 7 bases, with 16 bases between them. The CDR3 covers 15 residues. From germline, CDR1 is LGHDT and CDR2 YNNKEL (reference sequence). CDR3 in amino acids: CASSHGGGPVNEQFF. The CDR3 coding sequence is TGTGCCAGCAGCCATGGGGGGGGGCCTGTAAATGAGCAGTTCTTC.

The V gene is TRBV7-9, the J gene TRBJ2-7; 8 bases are a match to TRBD1. With 3 bases clipped from V and 7 bases from J, the junction kept 11 bases outside the gene matches. From germline, CDR1 is SEHNR and CDR2 FQNEAQ (reference sequence). The CDR3 spans 15 residues. The CDR3: CASSFTTGVAREQYF. CDR3 DNA: TGTGCCAGCAGCTTCACGACAGGGGTGGCGAGAGAGCAGTACTTC.

The rearrangement joins TRBV9 to TRBJ2-1; 9 nucleotides agree with TRBD2. Germline V CDR1 and CDR2: SGDLS, YYNGEE. The junction had 6 bases not matched to a gene; V was cut back by 4 bases and J by 7 bases. The CDR3 runs 14 residues. CDR3 DNA: TGTGCCAGCAGCTTCGATCTAGCGGGAAATGAGCAGTTCTTC. This translates into CASSFDLAGNEQFF.

This chain links TRBV27 with TRBJ1-6; a possible D gene is TRBD1 (5 bases). CDR3 length: 21 residues. The germline V and J ends were trimmed by 2 bases and 4 bases, with 27 bases remaining between them. Germline-derived CDR1 and CDR2 are MNHEY and SMNVEV (reference sequence). The CDR3: CASSLLTGTGSPDIYNSPLHF. CDR3 DNA sequence: TGTGCCAGCAGTTTACTGACCGGGACTGGGAGCCCGGACATATATAATTCACCCCTCCACTTT.